This is a list of T cell receptor beta chains from one sample in a study of blood T cell repertoires in COVID-19. Clones were sequenced by immunoSEQ multiplex PCR, and TCRdb holds only the in-frame ones, with some missing. Found here are 200,000 to 250,000 clones, 85% to 90% of them singletons; the top ten hold 11%. Specimen: peripheral blood. The receptors originated from a man aged 50 to 59 with COVID-19, enrolled during active disease. The CDR3 runs from the conserved cysteine through the conserved F or W. D genes are given only for firm matches. The size entry is marked missing in some rows and otherwise reads once, few, many or a size class.

J gene,CDR3 length,V gene,D gene,clone size,CDR3 protein,CDR3 DNA
TRBJ2-1,16,TRBV28,TRBD1,NA,CASSLTGGGLYNEQFF,TGTGCCAGCAGCCTGACAGGGGGCGGGCTCTACAATGAGCAGTTCTTC
TRBJ2-3,15,TRBV7-7,NA,NA,CASSLGGSLADTQYF,TGTGCCAGCAGCTTGGGGGGTTCCCTCGCAGATACGCAGTATTTT
TRBJ1-1,16,TRBV4-1,NA,NA,CASSQDGSGLNTEAFF,TGCGCCAGCAGCCAAGATGGGTCGGGGTTGAACACTGAAGCTTTCTTT
TRBJ2-3,13,TRBV7-9,TRBD2,NA,CASIAGGTDTQYF,TGTGCCAGCATAGCGGGAGGAACAGATACGCAGTATTTT
TRBJ2-1,14,TRBV6-2/TRBV6-3,TRBD1,NA,CASSLTGLHIEQFF,TGTGCCAGCAGTTTGACAGGGCTCCACATTGAGCAGTTCTTC
TRBJ2-3,15,TRBV5-4,NA,NA,CASSLDRASTDTQYF,TGTGCCAGCAGCTTGGACCGAGCTAGCACAGATACGCAGTATTTT
TRBJ1-2,18,TRBV4-2,NA,NA,CASSQDGPSKTTNYGYTF,TGTGCCAGCAGCCAAGACGGCCCCAGCAAGACTACTAACTATGGCTACACCTTC
TRBJ2-2,18,TRBV7-9,TRBD2,NA,CASSLELAGVSNTGELFF,TGTGCCAGCAGCTTAGAACTAGCGGGGGTGTCGAACACCGGGGAGCTGTTTTTT
TRBJ2-5,16,TRBV2,NA,NA,CASNPLTRNEGETQYF,TGTGCCAGCAATCCTCTTACTAGAAACGAAGGAGAGACCCAGTACTTC
TRBJ1-5,17,TRBV19,NA,NA,CASSIGLGWEGNQPQHF,TGTGCCAGTAGTATAGGCCTAGGTTGGGAGGGCAATCAGCCCCAGCATTTT
TRBJ1-1,15,TRBV29-1,TRBD1,NA,CSVEWRQGMNTEAFF,TGCAGCGTTGAATGGCGACAGGGAATGAACACTGAAGCTTTCTTT
TRBJ1-1,13,TRBV10-3,NA,NA,CAISGDQNTEAFF,TGTGCCATCAGCGGGGATCAGAACACTGAAGCTTTCTTT
TRBJ1-1,16,TRBV9,TRBD1,NA,CASSVVSDRAITEAFF,TGTGCCAGCAGCGTAGTGTCGGACAGGGCAATTACTGAAGCTTTCTTT
TRBJ1-6,14,TRBV6-5,TRBD1,NA,CASRSTGFNSPLHF,TGTGCCAGCAGATCGACAGGGTTTAATTCACCCCTCCACTTT
TRBJ2-7,13,TRBV7-9,NA,few,CASSSVDPGEQYF,TGTGCCAGCAGCTCGGTAGACCCCGGGGAGCAGTACTTC
TRBJ1-3,11,TRBV20-1,NA,NA,CSAKDFFTIYF,TGCAGTGCTAAGGACTTTTTCACCATATATTTT
TRBJ1-6,14,TRBV6-6,NA,NA,CASSTRQSGSPLHF,TGTGCCAGCAGTACACGACAATCTGGCTCACCCCTCCACTTT
TRBJ2-7,15,TRBV19,TRBD1,NA,CASSDRGRGSYEQYF,TGTGCCAGTAGTGACCGGGGCAGGGGGTCCTACGAGCAGTACTTC
TRBJ2-1,16,TRBV6-2/TRBV6-3,TRBD2,NA,CASSYTGRLAGTEQFF,TGTGCCAGCAGTTACACTGGACGACTAGCGGGGACTGAGCAGTTCTTC
TRBJ1-5,14,TRBV11-3,NA,NA,CASSRLRGNQPQHF,TGTGCCAGCAGCCGATTACGGGGAAATCAGCCCCAGCATTTT
TRBJ1-2,12,TRBV20-1,NA,NA,CSASRQGLGYTF,TGCAGTGCTAGTCGCCAGGGACTAGGCTACACCTTC
TRBJ2-7,11,TRBV3-1/TRBV3-2,NA,NA,CASSANYEQYF,TGTGCCAGCAGCGCTAATTACGAGCAGTACTTC
TRBJ1-3,15,TRBV6-5,NA,once,CASRVTPSSGNTIYF,TGTGCCAGCAGGGTAACTCCGAGCTCTGGAAACACCATATATTTT
TRBJ2-5,16,TRBV28,TRBD2,NA,CASSLGLAGSQETQYF,TGTGCCAGCAGTTTAGGGTTAGCGGGGAGTCAAGAGACCCAGTACTTC
TRBJ2-7,14,TRBV6-5,NA,once,CASRTSGFSYEQYF,TGTGCCAGCAGAACCTCGGGGTTTTCCTACGAGCAGTACTTC
TRBJ2-3,13,TRBV5-4,TRBD2,once,CATGLAGTDTQYF,TGTGCCACTGGACTAGCGGGCACAGATACGCAGTATTTT
TRBJ2-2,16,TRBV6-1,TRBD1,NA,CASSGPGQGVTGELFF,TGTGCCAGCAGTGGCCCGGGACAGGGGGTCACCGGGGAGCTGTTTTTT
TRBJ2-5,12,TRBV7-9,NA,NA,CASSREEETQYF,TGTGCCAGCAGCCGCGAGGAGGAGACCCAGTACTTC
TRBJ1-3,16,TRBV7-6,TRBD1,NA,CASSLGGRGTGNTIYF,TGTGCCAGCAGCTTAGGGGGCAGGGGGACTGGAAACACCATATATTTT
TRBJ2-1,15,TRBV11-2,NA,NA,CASSLDPGVGNEQFF,TGTGCCAGCAGCTTAGACCCGGGGGTTGGGAATGAGCAGTTCTTC
TRBJ2-1,15,TRBV30,NA,NA,CAWTPVWAGYNEQFF,TGTGCCTGGACCCCGGTCTGGGCTGGTTACAATGAGCAGTTCTTC
TRBJ1-5,14,TRBV2,NA,NA,CASSESDSNQPQHF,TGTGCCAGCAGTGAGAGCGATAGCAATCAGCCCCAGCATTTT
TRBJ1-2,14,TRBV7-8,NA,NA,CASSSHPGHYGYTF,TGTGCCAGCAGCTCCCACCCAGGGCACTATGGCTACACCTTC
TRBJ2-7,12,TRBV29-1,NA,NA,CSVATRTYEQYF,TGCAGCGTTGCAACGCGAACCTACGAGCAGTACTTC
TRBJ1-5,18,TRBV9,TRBD1,NA,CASSVEFSRDRDYQPQHF,TGTGCCAGCAGCGTCGAATTTTCCCGGGACAGGGATTATCAGCCCCAGCATTTT
TRBJ2-1,13,TRBV12-1,NA,NA,CASSEGLFHEQFF,TGTGCCAGCAGCGAGGGACTTTTCCATGAGCAGTTCTTC
TRBJ2-3,15,TRBV2,NA,few,CASRLTRASTDTQYF,TGTGCCAGCAGACTCACTAGGGCTAGCACAGATACGCAGTATTTT
TRBJ2-1,14,TRBV30,NA,NA,CAWSRSVSYNEQFF,TGTGCCTGGAGTCGGAGCGTTTCCTACAATGAGCAGTTCTTC
TRBJ2-1,15,TRBV27,TRBD1,NA,CASSWDRSSYNEQFF,TGTGCCAGCAGCTGGGACAGGAGCTCCTACAATGAGCAGTTCTTC
TRBJ2-7,14,TRBV7-2,NA,NA,CASSFEPGFVEQYF,TGTGCCAGCAGCTTTGAACCAGGTTTTGTTGAGCAGTACTTC
TRBJ2-1,10,TRBV30,NA,NA,CAWSVREQFF,TGTGCCTGGAGTGTCCGTGAGCAGTTCTTC
TRBJ1-2,10,TRBV6-6,NA,NA,CASSYRDITF,TGTGCCAGCAGTTACCGGGACATAACCTTC
TRBJ1-2,16,TRBV15,NA,once,CATSRDLDPEDYGYTF,TGTGCCACCAGCAGAGATTTGGACCCGGAGGACTATGGCTACACCTTC
TRBJ1-3,15,TRBV3-1/TRBV3-2,NA,NA,CASSSAGGGGNTIYF,TGTGCCAGCAGCTCGGCCGGAGGAGGGGGAAACACCATATATTTT
TRBJ2-5,15,TRBV5-1,NA,NA,CASSLATGSEETQYF,TGCGCCAGCAGCTTGGCTACAGGGTCGGAAGAGACCCAGTACTTC